Following are 24 T cell receptor beta chains from one sample sequenced in a study of blood T cell repertoires in COVID-19. Here immunoSEQ multiplex PCR was the method, and the copy in TCRdb shows in-frame clones only, minus some. The sample comprises about 240,000 clones, 70% to 90% of which are singletons, and around 6.5% rests with the top ten. The sample was peripheral blood. These receptors originate from a man between 60 and 70 years old with acute or convalescent COVID-19.

V and J are TRBV6-4 and TRBJ2-7; possible D gene TRBD1, 6 bases. The CDR3 length is 16 residues. CDR1 is MRHNA, CDR2 SNTAGT, per germline. Trimming removed 3 bases from V and 0 bases from J, with 15 bases in between. Written as DNA, the CDR3 is TGTGCCAGCAGTGAGATGAAGTCGGACAGCTCCTACGAGCAGTACTTC. This translates into CASSEMKSDSSYEQYF.

The chain is built from TRBV18 and TRBJ2-7; TRBD1 agrees at 9 bases. This CDR3 contains 12 residues. Germline trimming cut 3 bases from V and 6 bases from J; bases unmatched to any gene: 0. CDR1 is KGHSH and CDR2 is LQKENI in the germline V gene. Here the CDR3 DNA reads TGTGCCAGCTCACCGACAGGGGGCGAGCAGTACTTC. It is translated as CASSPTGGEQYF.

The chain combines TRBV6-4 with TRBJ2-7; D is possibly TRBD2 (5 bases). This CDR3 is built from 14 residues. V shed 8 bases and J shed 7 bases, with 21 bases lying between them. Germline V gene lookup returns CDR1 MRHNA and CDR2 SNTAGT. CDR3 amino acids: CASSPIGGIGEQYF. In DNA, the CDR3 is TGTGCCAGCTCCCCTATTGGAGGAATTGGGGAGCAGTACTTC.

This clone has just a few counts. This chain links TRBV6-5 with TRBJ1-2; 7 nucleotides line up with TRBD1. Germline assignment: CDR1 MNHEY and CDR2 SVGAGI. This CDR3 comprises 14 residues. The V and J ends lost 0 bases and 4 bases, in that order; junction bases with no gene match: 2. The CDR3 DNA is TGTGCCAGCAGTTACTCCAGGGGGACCTATGGCTACACCTTC. Its translation is CASSYSRGTYGYTF.

This chain connects TRBV19 to TRBJ1-2; no reliable D call. The V and J ends lost 2 bases and 7 bases respectively, with 8 bases between them. Germline assignment: CDR1 LNHDA and CDR2 SQIVND (reference sequence). The length of the CDR3 is 12 residues. Here the CDR3 DNA reads TGTGCCAGTAGTATAAGTCGACTTGGCTACACCTTC. It is translated as CASSISRLGYTF.

The CDR3 reads CASTYTGEAEAFF. For the CDR3, the DNA is TGTGCCAGCACCTATACAGGGGAAGCTGAAGCTTTCTTT. V gene TRBV21-1 combines with J gene TRBJ1-1; the D call TRBD1 from the table was never checked on the DNA. TRBV21-1 has pseudogene status. This CDR3 contains 13 residues.

This rearrangement joins TRBV18 to TRBJ2-7, with 7 bases fitting TRBD1. V shed 4 bases, J shed 3 bases, and the junction held 9 bases outside the gene matches. The CDR3 loop spans 15 amino acids. Germline V CDR1 and CDR2: KGHSH, LQKENI. The CDR3 protein is CASSLTGTAIYEQYF. CDR3 coding DNA: TGTGCCAGCTCACTGACCGGGACAGCCATCTACGAGCAGTACTTC. Based on the CDR3 plus reference TRBV18 and TRBJ2-7, the full variable domain is NAGVMQNPRHLVRRRGQEARLRCSPMKGHSHVYWYRQLPEEGLKFMVYLQKENIIDESGMPKERFSAEFPKEGPSILRIQQVVRGDSAAYFCASSLTGTAIYEQYFGPGTRLTVT.

This chain joins TRBV28 and TRBJ2-7; 9 positions match TRBD1. CDR1 and CDR2 (germline): MDHEN, SYDVKM. V gave up 6 bases and J gave up 3 bases; unmatched junction bases: 3. This CDR3 has 13 amino acids. Here the CDR3 reads CASRTGGFYEQYF. CDR3 bases: TGTGCCAGCAGGACAGGGGGATTCTACGAGCAGTACTTC.

The rearrangement uses TRBV5-1 and TRBJ2-7, with 11 bases lining up with TRBD1. CDR3 length equals 15 residues. Trimming took 4 bases from V and 1 from J; bases not matched to a gene: 4. Germline values: CDR1 SGHRS, CDR2 YFSETQ. In nucleotides, the CDR3 is TGCGCCAGCAGCGATGGGACAGGGGGGTCCTACGAGCAGTACTTC. It encodes CASSDGTGGSYEQYF.

This sequence joins TRBV28 and TRBJ2-3; TRBD2 aligns across 15 bases. Germline V gene data show CDR1 as MDHEN and CDR2 as SYDVKM. The CDR3 loop spans 19 amino acids. With V trimmed by 6 bases and J by 0 bases, 10 bases remained unmatched. CDR3 nucleotide sequence: TGTGCCAGCAGCTCCCCCGGACTAGCGGGAGGGACTAGCACAGATACGCAGTATTTT. It is translated as CASSSPGLAGGTSTDTQYF. Based on the CDR3 plus reference TRBV28 and TRBJ2-3, the full variable domain is DVKVTQSSRYLVKRTGEKVFLECVQDMDHENMFWYRQDPGLGLRLIYFSYDVKMKEKGDIPEGYSVSREKKERFSLILESASTNQTSMYLCASSSPGLAGGTSTDTQYFGPGTRLTVL.

V and J are TRBV6-5 and TRBJ2-3, with 7 nucleotides matching TRBD2. Unmatched junction bases numbered 6, after V lost 6 bases and J lost 0 bases. The CDR3 runs 15 residues. The germline V gene has CDR1 MNHEY and CDR2 SVGAGI. The CDR3 DNA sequence: TGTGCCAGCAGCAGACTAGCACCTAGCACAGATACGCAGTATTTT. Its translation is CASSRLAPSTDTQYF.

The chain is built from TRBV5-6 and TRBJ2-5, with 7 bases that match TRBD2. CDR3 length: 12 amino acids. The ends lost 4 bases at V and 3 bases at J; junction bases unmatched: 0. Germline CDR1 and CDR2: SGHDT and YYEEEE. CDR3 loop: CASSRGEETQYF. CDR3 bases: TGTGCCAGCAGCCGGGGGGAAGAGACCCAGTACTTC.

V is TRBV5-5 and J is TRBJ2-7; D perhaps matches TRBD1 (6 bases). The CDR3 extends over 14 amino acids. Trimming pared 2 bases from V and 3 bases from J, leaving 12 bases between. Germline V gives CDR1 SGHKS, CDR2 YYEKEE (reference sequence). The CDR3 coding sequence is TGTGCCAGCAGCTTCCGGGACAACTTCTACGAGCAGTACTTC. This gives the protein CASSFRDNFYEQYF.

The chain joins TRBV6-6 to TRBJ2-4; possible D gene TRBD2, 6 bases. Looked up from germline, CDR1 is MNHNY and CDR2 is SVGAGI (reference sequence). The ends were cut back, 4 bases at V and 6 bases at J, with 7 bases in the middle. This CDR3 spans 12 amino acids. The CDR3 is CASSWRGNIQYF. CDR3 nucleotides: TGTGCCAGCAGTTGGCGGGGAAACATTCAGTACTTC.

The V call is TRBV24-1, the J call TRBJ2-1, with TRBD1 matching over 7 bases. After removal of 5 bases from V and 7 bases from J, the junction contained 4 bases not matched to a gene. Germline V gives CDR1 KGHDR, CDR2 SFDVKD. The CDR3 covers 13 residues. CDR3 in DNA: TGTGCCACCAGTGCCCGACAGGGTAATGAGCAGTTCTTC. Translating gives CATSARQGNEQFF.

This clone was observed once. This chain links TRBV30 with TRBJ1-6, with a possible D match to TRBD1 (6 bases). This CDR3 comprises 13 residues. Germline V gene lookup returns CDR1 GTSNPN and CDR2 SVGIG (reference sequence). Trimming took 4 bases from V and 5 from J, leaving 9 bases between them. The CDR3 DNA sequence: TGTGCCTGGAACAGGGTTGATAATTCACCCCTCCACTTT. As protein: CAWNRVDNSPLHF.

The rearrangement uses TRBV7-2 and TRBJ2-3, with a weak D call TRBD1 (6 bases). The CDR3 runs to 14 residues. The germline V gene has CDR1 SGHTA and CDR2 FQGNSA. The germline V and J ends were trimmed by 1 base and 3 bases, with 8 bases remaining between them. CDR3 in amino acids: CASSLVRGTDTQYF. The CDR3 DNA follows: TGTGCCAGCAGCTTAGTTAGGGGGACAGATACGCAGTATTTT.

The chain employs TRBV24-1 and TRBJ1-3, with 7 nucleotides matching TRBD1. CDR1 and CDR2 (germline): KGHDR, SFDVKD. There are 14 residues in the CDR3. The V gene end was trimmed by 7 bases and the J gene end by 2 bases; junction bases not matched to a gene: 4. CDR3 bases: TGTGCCACCAGACACAGGGGTGCTGGAAACACCATATATTTT. Its protein product is CATRHRGAGNTIYF.

J is TRBJ2-4 and V is TRBV27; 8 bases align to TRBD2. Germline CDR1 and CDR2: MNHEY and SMNVEV (reference sequence). The CDR3 runs to 15 residues. The junction had 5 bases not matched to a gene; V was cut back by 2 bases and J by 5 bases. The CDR3 spells CASSLGSGVQNIQYF. The CDR3, as DNA: TGTGCCAGCAGTTTAGGTAGCGGGGTACAAAACATTCAGTACTTC.

The rearrangement uses TRBV7-9 and TRBJ2-7; D unresolved. The V and J ends lost 5 bases and 4 bases respectively, with 6 bases between them. Per the germline V gene, CDR1 is SEHNR and CDR2 is FQNEAQ (reference sequence). This CDR3 spans 11 amino acids. CDR3 amino acids: CASSTAYEQYF. The CDR3 region has the DNA TGTGCCAGCAGCACAGCTTACGAGCAGTACTTC.

This rearrangement joins TRBV27 to TRBJ1-1, with D perhaps TRBD1 (5 bases). The length of the CDR3 is 14 residues. V was clipped by 4 bases and J by 3 bases, with 12 bases between them. CDR1 and CDR2 from the germline V gene are MNHEY and SMNVEV (reference sequence). CDR3 nucleotide sequence: TGTGCCAGCAGTTCCTGGACAAAGCACACTGAAGCTTTCTTT. Translated: CASSSWTKHTEAFF.

This rearrangement joins TRBV30 to TRBJ1-5, with D perhaps matching TRBD1 (6 bases). The CDR3 totals 14 residues. The V gene lost 5 bases and the J gene lost 5 bases, with 16 bases spanning the gap. Germline V gene data show CDR1 as GTSNPN and CDR2 as SVGIG (reference sequence). CDR3 DNA: TGTGCCTGGTCTACAGGGTCTATTGATCAGCCCCAGCATTTT. The encoded protein is CAWSTGSIDQPQHF. Filled out from reference TRBV30 and TRBJ1-5, the complete variable domain reads SQTIHQWPATLVQPVGSPLSLECTVEGTSNPNLYWYRQAAGRGLQLLFYSVGIGQISSEVPQNLSASRPQDRQFILSSKKLLLSDSGFYLCAWSTGSIDQPQHFGDGTRLSIL.

V is TRBV11-3 and J is TRBJ2-5; 9 bases are shared with TRBD2. CDR1 SGHNT and CDR2 YENEEA come from the germline V gene. This CDR3 region has 17 residues. V trimming: 0 bases; J trimming: 5 bases; junction bases outside the gene matches: 10. Here the CDR3 reads CASSLEVLAGKWETQYF. The CDR3 DNA reads TGTGCCAGCAGCTTAGAGGTTCTAGCGGGAAAATGGGAGACCCAGTACTTC.

This rearrangement joins TRBV28 to TRBJ2-7; TRBD2 aligns across 13 bases. This CDR3 contains 15 residues. Germline CDR1 reads MDHEN; CDR2 reads SYDVKM. With V trimmed by 6 bases and J by 2 bases, 4 bases remained unmatched. The CDR3, as DNA: TGTGCCAGCAGGTTAGGACTAGCGGGAGCCTACGAGCAGTACTTC. Translation gives CASRLGLAGAYEQYF.